Each of the 14 T cell receptor beta chains below was sequenced from the same sample in a study of T-cell reconstitution after alpha-beta-depleted transplantation in children. Researchers prepared the TCRbeta library using unique molecular identifiers, the study reports. TCRdb independently ran MiXCR on the PCR reads; one entry per CDR3 protein. The sample shows 670,000 or so distinct CDR3 sequences, roughly 14% of them seen only once. This sample comprised PBMCs, obtained before TCRalphabeta/CD19-depleted stem cell transplant. The receptor source for this set is a girl aged 2-10 years with congenital amegakaryocytic thrombocytopenia, due to receive a stem cell transplant.

This chain joins TRBV15 and TRBJ2-3; D is possibly TRBD1 (5 bases). This CDR3 contains 15 residues. The germline V gene has CDR1 LNHNV and CDR2 YYDKDF (reference sequence). The V and J ends lost 9 bases and 0 bases respectively, with 16 bases between them. The CDR3 reads CATKLRGGSTDTQYF. The CDR3 DNA reads as TGTGCCACAAAACTAAGGGGCGGAAGCACAGATACGCAGTATTTT.

There are a few counts of this clonotype. The rearrangement links TRBV4-2 to TRBJ2-6; 8 bases align to TRBD1. CDR3 size: 17 residues. In germline, CDR1 is LGHNA, CDR2 YNFKEQ. With V trimmed by 1 base and J by 2 bases, 4 bases remained unmatched. In DNA form, the CDR3 reads TGTGCCAGCAGCCAAGCAGGGGGCACGCCTGGGGCCAACGTCCTGACTTTC. Protein sequence: CASSQAGGTPGANVLTF.

This clonotype appeared many times. The chain recombines TRBV12-3 or TRBV12-4 with TRBJ2-1; 7 bases are a match to TRBD2. The CDR3 contains 14 residues. Trimming removed 2 bases from V and 7 bases from J; junction bases left unmatched: 5. CDR3 residues: CASSLSGVRNEQFF. The CDR3 DNA reads as TGTGCCAGCAGTTTAAGCGGGGTTAGAAATGAGCAGTTCTTC.

The genes are TRBV20-1 and TRBJ2-7; 10 nucleotides agree with TRBD2. V lost 1 base to trimming and J lost 2 bases; unmatched junction nucleotides: 23. Germline V CDR1 and CDR2: DFQATT, SNEGSKA (reference sequence). The CDR3 spans 21 residues. CDR3 protein: CSARGEFGTSARWGDTYEQYF. CDR3 DNA sequence: TGCAGTGCTAGAGGGGAGTTTGGGACTAGCGCAAGGTGGGGGGATACCTACGAGCAGTACTTC.

In this sample, this clonotype turned up many times. This chain uses TRBV20-1 with TRBJ2-2, with D tentatively TRBD1 or TRBD2 (6 bases each). V lost 6 bases, J lost 1 base, and 9 bases lay in between. CDR1 and CDR2 (germline): DFQATT, SNEGSKA (reference sequence). The length of the CDR3 is 13 residues. In DNA form, the CDR3 reads TGCAGTGCCGCGGGACAGAACACCGGGGAGCTGTTTTTT. Translated: CSAAGQNTGELFF.

There are a few counts of this clonotype. The chain uses TRBV7-9 and TRBJ2-1; D call uncertain. The germline gives CDR1 SEHNR, CDR2 FQNEAQ (reference sequence). The CDR3 spans 16 residues. Trimming removed 8 bases at V and 5 bases at J, with 22 bases between. CDR3 in DNA: TGTGCCAGCTCAATTGCCCTGGGCCCGAAAAACAATGAGCAGTTCTTC. This encodes CASSIALGPKNNEQFF.

This clonotype occurred a few times. This chain connects TRBV10-2 to TRBJ2-7; TRBD1 matches at 8 bases. The V and J ends lost 7 bases and 4 bases, in that order; junction bases with no gene match: 12. Per germline, CDR1 WSHSY and CDR2 SAAADI. This CDR3 is built from 15 residues. CDR3 in amino acids: CASTSGTGVNYEQYF. CDR3 DNA: TGCGCCAGCACTTCCGGGACAGGAGTAAATTACGAGCAGTACTTC.

The V gene is TRBV20-1, the J gene TRBJ2-5; TRBD2 is a possible D gene (6 bases). V lost 0 bases and J 3 bases, leaving 26 bases between the germline ends. The CDR3 contains 19 residues. Germline lookup yields CDR1 DFQATT and CDR2 SNEGSKA (reference sequence). CDR3 DNA sequence: TGCAGTGCTAGAGACGAGGACTATGAGCGGGCTCTGAGGAAAGAGACCCAGTACTTC. Amino acids: CSARDEDYERALRKETQYF.

Ten or more counts support this clonotype. The V gene is TRBV5-1, the J gene TRBJ1-1; D remains unclear. Germline CDR1 reads SGHRS; CDR2 reads YFSETQ. CDR3 length: 13 residues. V gave up 0 bases and J gave up 1 base, with 4 bases separating them. As DNA, the CDR3 is TGCGCCAGCAGCTTGGAGAAGAACACTGAAGCTTTCTTT. It is translated as CASSLEKNTEAFF. Using reference TRBV5-1 and TRBJ1-1 for the parts outside the CDR3, the full variable domain is KAGVTQTPRYLIKTRGQQVTLSCSPISGHRSVSWYQQTPGQGLQFLFEYFSETQRNKGNFPGRFSGRQFSNSRSEMNVSTLELGDSALYLCASSLEKNTEAFFGQGTRLTVV.

This clonotype came up many times. V usage is TRBV5-1 and J usage is TRBJ1-1; no firm D call. V lost 1 base and J lost 6, with 16 bases in between. The CDR3 runs 15 residues. Germline CDR1 SGHRS, CDR2 YFSETQ. CDR3 nucleotides: TGCGCCAGCAGCTTGTCCGTAGTTGGATGGGCTGAAGCTTTCTTT. It is translated as CASSLSVVGWAEAFF.

V is TRBV7-2 and J is TRBJ1-4; the match to TRBD1 covers 9 bases. The length of the CDR3 is 16 residues. V dropped 3 bases and J dropped 4; count of bases not matched to a gene: 6. The V gene's germline CDR1 is SGHTA and CDR2 FQGNSA. Here the CDR3 DNA reads TGTGCCAGCAGCTTGGAGGGACAGGGCATTAATGAAAAACTGTTTTTT. Encoded protein: CASSLEGQGINEKLFF.

This clonotype was observed at least ten times. The CDR3 DNA reads TGTGCCAGCAGCCAGAGGGGCTCCCGGAACACTGAAGCTTTCTTT. This codes for CASSQRGSRNTEAFF. The gene calls are TRBV4-2 and TRBJ1-1; D is possibly TRBD1 (5 bases). Trimming took 3 bases from V and 1 from J, leaving 12 bases between them. The CDR3 covers 15 residues. Germline lookup yields CDR1 LGHNA and CDR2 YNFKEQ.

On this clonotype: This may be a read error: a much more frequent sequence differs by one nucleotide. The gene calls are TRBV5-1 and TRBJ2-7; TRBD1 might be the D (5 bases). The CDR3 is 14 residues long. Germline CDR1 reads SGHRS; CDR2 reads YFSETQ. The CDR3, as DNA: TGCGCCAGCAGCTTGCTCCCTGACAGCTACAAGCAGTACTTC. It specifies CASSLLPDSYKQYF.

This clonotype was recorded at least ten times. The V gene is TRBV30, the J gene TRBJ2-2; no reliable D call. The CDR3 covers 12 residues. V lost 0 bases and J lost 5, with 4 bases in between. Germline V CDR1 and CDR2: GTSNPN, SVGIG (reference sequence). The CDR3 spells CAWSVLTGELFF. DNA of the CDR3: TGTGCCTGGAGTGTACTGACCGGGGAGCTGTTTTTT.